The rows below give T cell receptor beta chains drawn from one sample of a study of cytomegalovirus exposure and HLA in healthy donors. The table came from immunoSEQ multiplex PCR; TCRdb's copy has only in-frame clones and leaves some out. The table has 150,000 to 200,000 clones, 70% to 80% seen once. The sample comprised PBMCs. The receptors were sampled from a woman younger than 45 in good health and CMV-seropositive. The CDR3 runs from the conserved cysteine through the conserved F or W. The D gene is left open where the match is weak. Size tells how often a clone was seen (once, few, many) or the class of an expanded clone, and some rows leave it out.

-	-	TRBV28	TRBJ1-3	TGTGCCAGCAGTTTATACAAAAACACCATATATTTT	CASSLYKNTIYF
TRBD2	-	TRBV15	TRBJ2-5	TGTGCCACCAGCAGAGAGCGAGCTAGCGGGAGGGCCGGGACCCAGTACTTC	CATSRERASGRAGTQYF
TRBD2	-	TRBV7-9	TRBJ2-3	TGTGCCAGCAGCTCAGACCTAGCGGGTGCTAGCACAGATACGCAGTATTTT	CASSSDLAGASTDTQYF
-	-	TRBV30	TRBJ1-6	TGTGCCTGGAGTGCTAGTTCACCCCTCCACTTT	CAWSASSPLHF
-	-	TRBV6-1	TRBJ2-7	TGTGCCAGCAGTTTTGGACAGAAACTTCACTACGAGCAGTACTTC	CASSFGQKLHYEQYF
-	-	TRBV4-1	TRBJ2-2	TGCGCCAGCAGCCAAGATCGGCCAGGGAACACCGGGGAGCTGTTTTTT	CASSQDRPGNTGELFF
-	-	TRBV7-8	TRBJ2-7	TGTGCCAGCAGCTTAGCACAGACGAGCTCCTACGAGCAGTACTTC	CASSLAQTSSYEQYF
-	few	TRBV5-1	TRBJ2-3	TGCGCCAGCAGCTTGGACAACACAGATACGCAGTATTTT	CASSLDNTDTQYF
TRBD1	-	TRBV10-3	TRBJ1-1	TGTGCCATCAGTGAGCCGGGACAGGTGGGAACTGAAGCTTTCTTT	CAISEPGQVGTEAFF
-	-	TRBV18	TRBJ2-7	TGTGCCAGCTCACCACCGGGGGGGGCAATGACCTACGAGCAGTACTTC	CASSPPGGAMTYEQYF
TRBD1	once	TRBV7-9	TRBJ2-2	TGTGCCAGCAACCAGGGGGTGAACACCGGGGAGCTGTTTTTT	CASNQGVNTGELFF
-	-	TRBV19	TRBJ2-6	TGTGCCAGTAGTATAGGCGGGGCCGGGGCCAACGTCCTGACTTTC	CASSIGGAGANVLTF
-	-	TRBV7-2	TRBJ1-5	TGTGCCAGCAGCTTAAGGGGAGGGGGGCAGCCCCAGCATTTT	CASSLRGGGQPQHF
-	-	TRBV19	TRBJ2-7	TGTGCCAGTAGTATAGGACACTCCGCCTACGAGCAGTACTTC	CASSIGHSAYEQYF
-	-	TRBV23-1	TRBJ2-6	TGCGCCAGCAGTCTGAGATTTGGGGCCAACGTCCTGACTTTC	CASSLRFGANVLTF
TRBD2	-	TRBV5-1	TRBJ2-5	TGCGCCAGCACTTCTAGCGGCCAAGAGACCCAGTACTTC	CASTSSGQETQYF
TRBD2	few	TRBV25-1	TRBJ2-7	TGTGCCAGCCGAAATAGCGGGAACTACGAGCAGTACTTC	CASRNSGNYEQYF
-	-	TRBV28	TRBJ1-2	TGTGCCAGCAGTCCCGGGGGGGGCTCCCCTTCGCAACCCTATGGCTACACCTTC	CASSPGGGSPSQPYGYTF
-	-	TRBV14	TRBJ2-3	TGTGCCAGCAGCCAGGAGGTCGCAGCGTACACAGATACGCAGTATTTT	CASSQEVAAYTDTQYF
-	-	TRBV5-6	TRBJ1-1	TGTGCCAGCAGCTTGGGTCCGATGGCCGAGGGCGGCGAAGCTTTCTTT	CASSLGPMAEGGEAFF
-	once	TRBV6-6	TRBJ1-5	TGTGCCAGCAGTTACCAGGGAAATAGCAATCAGCCCCAGCATTTT	CASSYQGNSNQPQHF
TRBD1	few	TRBV6-1	TRBJ2-7	TGTGCCAGCAGTGGTCTGACAGGGAAGGGTTACGAGCAGTACTTC	CASSGLTGKGYEQYF
-	-	TRBV27	TRBJ1-2	TGTGCCAGCCAACCCTTTCGTAGGGGTGATAACTATGGCTACACCTTC	CASQPFRRGDNYGYTF
TRBD2	-	TRBV28	TRBJ2-1	TGTGCCAGCAGTTTATACGGCGGGGGAGCCTTACAATATGAGCAGTTCTTC	CASSLYGGGALQYEQFF
TRBD1	-	TRBV11-2	TRBJ1-2	TGTGCCAGCAGCTCTCGACAGGGGGTTGGTGGCTACACCTTC	CASSSRQGVGGYTF
-	-	TRBV6-1	TRBJ1-2	TGTGCCAGCAGTGCCCAGGCCAACAGGGAGTTTCACTATGGCTACACCTTC	CASSAQANREFHYGYTF
TRBD2	-	TRBV7-2	TRBJ2-3	TGTGCCAGCAGCTTATGGCTGGTCTCCCGGGAGGGCCTGGGTAATACGCAGTATTTT	CASSLWLVSREGLGNTQYF
-	-	TRBV19	TRBJ2-7	TGTGCCAGTAGTACACAGGGCTACGAGCAGTACTTC	CASSTQGYEQYF
TRBD1	-	TRBV30	TRBJ2-4	TGTGCCTGGGGACAGGGGGGGAGAAACATTCAGTACTTC	CAWGQGGRNIQYF
TRBD2	-	TRBV19	TRBJ2-1	TGTGCCAGTAGTAGTCGGGGGCTAGCGGGGGTCTCCTACAATGAGCAGTTCTTC	CASSSRGLAGVSYNEQFF
-	-	TRBV13	TRBJ2-2	TGTGCCAGCAGCCCCCGGTGGACCGGGGAGCTGTTTTTT	CASSPRWTGELFF
-	-	TRBV6-6	TRBJ2-1	TGTGCCAGCAGACCTCTTCCCCTAGGGGATGAGCAGTTCTTC	CASRPLPLGDEQFF
TRBD1	-	TRBV11-2	TRBJ2-7	TGTGCCAGCAGCACGACAGGGGTCGAGCAGTACTTC	CASSTTGVEQYF